The entry below gives a single T cell receptor beta chain sequence along with its context. The CDR3 is 14 amino acids. Per germline, CDR1 SEHNR and CDR2 FQNEAQ (reference sequence). The ends were cut back, 2 bases at V and 6 bases at J, with 11 bases in the middle. This sample stems from a study of OX40 agonist ivuxolimab in advanced cancers. Sequenced by immunoSEQ multiplex PCR; TCRdb stores in-frame clones only, minus some. The sample includes 70,000 to 80,000 clones, about 90% seen only once; the top ten take approximately 0.92%. The sample here was CD4+ or CD8+ T cells sorted from blood, taken in a trial of the OX40 agonist ivuxolimab. This TCR came from an adult with an advanced solid tumor such as melanoma, head and neck, liver or kidney cancer. The rearrangement joins TRBV7-9 to TRBJ2-1, with D possibly being TRBD2 (6 bases). The CDR3 spells CASSLFSGSNEQFF. In nucleotides, the CDR3 is TGTGCCAGCAGCTTATTCTCCGGGAGCAATGAGCAGTTCTTC.